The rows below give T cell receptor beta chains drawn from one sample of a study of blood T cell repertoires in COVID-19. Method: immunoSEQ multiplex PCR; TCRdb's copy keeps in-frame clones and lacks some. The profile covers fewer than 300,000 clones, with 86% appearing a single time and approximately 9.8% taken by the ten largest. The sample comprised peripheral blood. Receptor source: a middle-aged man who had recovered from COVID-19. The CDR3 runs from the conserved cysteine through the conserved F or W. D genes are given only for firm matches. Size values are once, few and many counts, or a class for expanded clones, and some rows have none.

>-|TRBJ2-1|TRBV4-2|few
TGTGCCAGCAGCCAAGTCTGGGACTCCGTTTTCGAGCAGTTCTTC
CASSQVWDSVFEQFF
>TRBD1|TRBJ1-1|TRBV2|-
TGTGCCAGCCATCAGGACAGGGTGAACACTGAAGCTTTCTTT
CASHQDRVNTEAFF
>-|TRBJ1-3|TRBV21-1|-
TGTGCCAGCAGCTCGCGGACAGCGACGAACTCTGGAAACACCATATATTTT
CASSSRTATNSGNTIYF
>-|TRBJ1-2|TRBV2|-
TGTGCCAGCAGTGAAGAACTCCCGAGGGGCTACACCTTC
CASSEELPRGYTF
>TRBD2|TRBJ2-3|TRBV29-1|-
TGCAGCGTTGAAGGCCGGCGGGAGGACGACACAGATACGCAGTATTTT
CSVEGRREDDTDTQYF
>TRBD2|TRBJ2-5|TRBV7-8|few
TGTGCCAGCAGCTTATTCAGCGGGAGGCCCCTCCCGGAGACCCAGTACTTC
CASSLFSGRPLPETQYF
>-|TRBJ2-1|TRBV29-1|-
TGCAGCGTTAGGCGGGAAAGGGAGCAGTTCTTC
CSVRREREQFF
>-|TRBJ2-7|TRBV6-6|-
TGTGCCAGCAGACCGGGCCAACCGGGGGACGAGCAGTACTTC
CASRPGQPGDEQYF
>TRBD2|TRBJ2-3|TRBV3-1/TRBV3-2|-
TGTGCCAGCAGCCAAGTTGGGAGGGGTCGGGCAGATACGCAGTATTTT
CASSQVGRGRADTQYF
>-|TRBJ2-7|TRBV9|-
TGTGCCAGCAGCGTAGGGACCGGGACTCTCTCCTACGAGCAGTACTTC
CASSVGTGTLSYEQYF
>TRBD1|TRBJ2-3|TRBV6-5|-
TGTGCCAGCAGTCCCGGGACAGCTAGCACAGATACGCAGTATTTT
CASSPGTASTDTQYF
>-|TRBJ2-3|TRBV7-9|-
TGTGCCAGCAGTCGTATTCTTAGTACGCAGTATTTT
CASSRILSTQYF
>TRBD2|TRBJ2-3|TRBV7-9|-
TGTGCCAGCAGCTTCCGCGGGGGGGCAGCAGATACGCAGTATTTT
CASSFRGGAADTQYF
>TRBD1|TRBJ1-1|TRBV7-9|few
TGTGCCAGCAGCTCGCGACAGGGACCTGAAGCTTTCTTT
CASSSRQGPEAFF
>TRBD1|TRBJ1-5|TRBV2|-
TGTGCCAGCGCCCGACAGGGGGCGAGCAATCAGCCCCAGCATTTT
CASARQGASNQPQHF
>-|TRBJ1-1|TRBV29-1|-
TGCAGCGTTGAAGATCGGGGAGGACGGACGAACACTGAAGCTTTCTTT
CSVEDRGGRTNTEAFF
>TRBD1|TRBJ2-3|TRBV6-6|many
TGTGCCAGCAGTCCTCGCGGACAGGGCTATTTGGCCGTCACAGATACGCAGTATTTT
CASSPRGQGYLAVTDTQYF
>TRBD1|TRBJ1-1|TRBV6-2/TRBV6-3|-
TGTGCCAGCAGTTACTCTGGACAGGGGGCGGCTGAAGCTTTCTTT
CASSYSGQGAAEAFF
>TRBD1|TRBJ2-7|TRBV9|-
TGTGCCAGCAGCGCCGGGACAGGGAAAAACGCCTACGAGCAGTACTTC
CASSAGTGKNAYEQYF
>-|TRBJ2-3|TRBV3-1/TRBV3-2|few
TGTGCCAGCAGCCAAATCGGGAGTGGCACAGATACGCAGTATTTT
CASSQIGSGTDTQYF
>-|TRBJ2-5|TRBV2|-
TGTGCCAGCAGCAGGGGGCTGCGGGAGGGGGGAGAGACCCAGTACTTC
CASSRGLREGGETQYF
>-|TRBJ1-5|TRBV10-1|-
TGCGCCAGCAGGGGGCCCCCGGACACTTATAGCAATCAGCCCCAGCATTTT
CASRGPPDTYSNQPQHF
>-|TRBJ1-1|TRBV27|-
TGTGCCAGCAGGCCGGTTAGCGGGAGGACTGAAGCTTTCTTT
CASRPVSGRTEAFF
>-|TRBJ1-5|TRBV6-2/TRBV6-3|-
TGTGCCAGCAGTTACTCGAATCAGGTCCAGCATTTT
CASSYSNQVQHF
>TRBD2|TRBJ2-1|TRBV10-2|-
TGCGCCAGCAGCGATTATACTAGCGGGGGGGCCGATGAGCAGTTCTTC
CASSDYTSGGADEQFF
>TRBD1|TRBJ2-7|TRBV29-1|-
TGCAGCGTTGAAGGGGGACAGGGGGCGACCTACGAGCAGTACTTC
CSVEGGQGATYEQYF
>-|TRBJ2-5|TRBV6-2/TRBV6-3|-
TGTGCCAGCAGTTACTCACGACAAGGGGGTCACCCACAAGAGACCCAGTACTTC
CASSYSRQGGHPQETQYF
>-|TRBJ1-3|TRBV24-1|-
TGTGCCACCAGTGACCTCGGACAATACGGTAACACCATATATTTT
CATSDLGQYGNTIYF
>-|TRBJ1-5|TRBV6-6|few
TGTGCCAGCAGTTACACGGGGGATCAGCCCCAGCATTTT
CASSYTGDQPQHF
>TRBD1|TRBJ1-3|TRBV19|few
TGTGCCAGTAGTACCCGGGACAGGAACTCTGGAAACACCATATATTTT
CASSTRDRNSGNTIYF
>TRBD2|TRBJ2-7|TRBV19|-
TGTGCCAGTAGTCCATTAGCGGGAGGGCTAGGGGAGCAGTACTTC
CASSPLAGGLGEQYF
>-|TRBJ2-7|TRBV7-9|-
TGTGCCAGCAGCGCCGGGCCCAGGGGCGCCTACGAGCAGTACTTC
CASSAGPRGAYEQYF
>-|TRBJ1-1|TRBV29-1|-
TGCAGCGTCGGAGACAGGCGGAGTGGTGTGACTGAAGCTTTCTTT
CSVGDRRSGVTEAFF
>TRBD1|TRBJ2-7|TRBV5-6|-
TGTGCCAGCAGCCGGAAGCCGGGACAGTCCTACGAGCAGTACTTC
CASSRKPGQSYEQYF
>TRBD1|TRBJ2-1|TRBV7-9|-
TGTGCCAGCAGCTTAAGTCCGGGACAGGGGGCCTACAATGAGCAGTTCTTC
CASSLSPGQGAYNEQFF
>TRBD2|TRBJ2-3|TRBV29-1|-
TGCAGCATCCGACAGGCTAGCGGGATGAGCACAGATACGCAGTATTTT
CSIRQASGMSTDTQYF
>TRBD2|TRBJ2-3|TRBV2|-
TGTGCCACTCAGGCCCAGAAGCGGGACACAGATACGCAGTATTTT
CATQAQKRDTDTQYF
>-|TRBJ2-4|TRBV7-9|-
TGTGCCAGCAGCTTGGGCAGCGGGGCCAAAAACATTCAGTACTTC
CASSLGSGAKNIQYF
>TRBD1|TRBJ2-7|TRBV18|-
TGTGCCAGCTCACCTACAGGGGACGAGCAGTACTTC
CASSPTGDEQYF
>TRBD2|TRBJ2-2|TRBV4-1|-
TGCGCCAGCAGCGGGACTAGCGGGAGGGCCTACACCGGGGAGCTGTTTTTT
CASSGTSGRAYTGELFF